The 3 T cell receptor beta chains in this list originate from one sample, sequenced in a study of T-cell memory formation after mild COVID-19. Using its own MiXCR run on the 5' RACE reads, TCRdb lists one record per CDR3 protein. The repertoire holds 200,000 to 250,000 distinct CDR3 sequences, with more than 8% as singletons. Sequencing used PBMCs or a T cell subset sorted from them (not recorded which). These receptors were collected from a man younger than 35 who had mild COVID-19 (a few samples of this study predate the infection). Cell type and time point are not known.

V is TRBV6-2 or TRBV6-3 and J is TRBJ1-1, with 8 positions matching TRBD1. The trim removed 5 bases at V and 1 base at J, leaving 3 bases unmatched. CDR1 and CDR2 from the germline V gene are MNHEY and SVGEGT. The CDR3 totals 14 residues. The CDR3 sequence is CASSAGGENTEAFF. The CDR3, as DNA: TGTGCCAGCAGTGCAGGGGGCGAGAACACTGAAGCTTTCTTT.

V gene TRBV5-4 combines with J gene TRBJ2-2; D is undetermined. V dropped 5 bases and J dropped 3 bases, with 14 bases sitting between them. The CDR3 consists of 15 residues. The V gene's germline CDR1 is SGHNT and CDR2 YYREEE (reference sequence). CDR3 in amino acids: CASSPAKPYTGELFF. CDR3 nucleotide sequence: TGTGCCAGCAGTCCGGCCAAGCCTTACACCGGGGAGCTGTTTTTT.

This clonotype was counted between two and nine times. The V and J genes are TRBV20-1 and TRBJ1-5; the D gene is possibly TRBD1 (5 bases). Looked up from germline, CDR1 is DFQATT and CDR2 is SNEGSKA (reference sequence). Trimming removed 4 bases at V and 3 bases at J, with 10 bases between. The CDR3 runs to 13 residues. The CDR3: CSAMWGTNQPQHF. CDR3 sequence (DNA): TGCAGTGCTATGTGGGGCACCAATCAGCCCCAGCATTTT.